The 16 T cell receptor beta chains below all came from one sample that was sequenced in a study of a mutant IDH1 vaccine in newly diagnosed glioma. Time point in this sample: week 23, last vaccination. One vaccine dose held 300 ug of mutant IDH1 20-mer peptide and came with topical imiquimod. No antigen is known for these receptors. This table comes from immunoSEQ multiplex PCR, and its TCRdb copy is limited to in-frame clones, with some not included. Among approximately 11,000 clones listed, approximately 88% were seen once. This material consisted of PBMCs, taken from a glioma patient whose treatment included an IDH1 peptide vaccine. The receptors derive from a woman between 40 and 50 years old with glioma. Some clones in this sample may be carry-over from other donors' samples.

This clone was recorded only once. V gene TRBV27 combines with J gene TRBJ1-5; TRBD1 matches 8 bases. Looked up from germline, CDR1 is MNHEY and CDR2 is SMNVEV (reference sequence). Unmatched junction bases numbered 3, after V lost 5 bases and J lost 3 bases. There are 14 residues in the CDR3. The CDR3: CASSPDRANQPQHF. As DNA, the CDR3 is TGTGCCAGCAGTCCGGACAGGGCCAATCAGCCCCAGCATTTT.

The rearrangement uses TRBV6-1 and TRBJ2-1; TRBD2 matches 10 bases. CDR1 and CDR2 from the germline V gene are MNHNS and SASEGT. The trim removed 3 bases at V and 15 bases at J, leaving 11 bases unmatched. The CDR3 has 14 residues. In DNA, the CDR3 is TGTGCCAGCAGTGATGGGGCTAGCGGGAGTGCGGGGTTCTTC. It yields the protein CASSDGASGSAGFF.

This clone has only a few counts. The CDR3 region has the DNA TGCGCCAGCAGCCAAGACGGCAGGGGTATCAATCAGCCCCAGCATTTT. This translates into CASSQDGRGINQPQHF. The V gene is TRBV4-1, the J gene TRBJ1-5; TRBD1 might be the D (6 bases). Germline lookup yields CDR1 MGHRA and CDR2 YSYEKL. Trimming took off 0 bases at V and 3 bases at J, with 12 bases between the two ends. The CDR3 is 16 residues long.

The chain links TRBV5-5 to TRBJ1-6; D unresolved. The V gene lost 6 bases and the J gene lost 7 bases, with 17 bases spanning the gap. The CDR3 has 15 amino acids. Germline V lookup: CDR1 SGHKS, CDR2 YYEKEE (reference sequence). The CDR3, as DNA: TGTGCCAGCACCGAGCGCCTCAGCAGGAATTCACCCCTCCACTTT. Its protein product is CASTERLSRNSPLHF. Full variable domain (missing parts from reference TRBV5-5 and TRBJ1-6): DAGVTQSPTHLIKTRGQQVTLRCSPISGHKSVSWYQQVLGQGPQFIFQYYEKEERGRGNFPDRFSARQFPNYSSELNVNALLLGDSALYLCASTERLSRNSPLHFGNGTRLTVT.

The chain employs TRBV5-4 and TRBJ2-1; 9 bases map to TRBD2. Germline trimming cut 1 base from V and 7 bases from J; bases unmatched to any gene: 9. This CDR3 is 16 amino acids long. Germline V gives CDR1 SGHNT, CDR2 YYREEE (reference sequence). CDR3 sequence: CASSLIGTSPVNEQFF. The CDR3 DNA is TGTGCCAGCAGCTTGATCGGGACTAGCCCGGTGAATGAGCAGTTCTTC.

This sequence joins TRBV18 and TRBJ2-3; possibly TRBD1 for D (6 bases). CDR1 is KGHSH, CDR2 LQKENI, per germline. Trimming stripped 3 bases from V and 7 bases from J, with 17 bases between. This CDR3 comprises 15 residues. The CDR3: CASSPAAGDLYTQYF. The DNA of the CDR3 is TGTGCCAGCTCACCGGCCGCAGGGGATCTATATACGCAGTATTTT. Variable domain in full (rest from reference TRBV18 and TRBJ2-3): NAGVMQNPRHLVRRRGQEARLRCSPMKGHSHVYWYRQLPEEGLKFMVYLQKENIIDESGMPKERFSAEFPKEGPSILRIQQVVRGDSAAYFCASSPAAGDLYTQYFGPGTRLTVL.

The CDR3 nucleotides read TGTGCCAGCAGCTTGGCAGGAGTCTCTGGGGCCAACGTCCTGACTTTC. Translated: CASSLAGVSGANVLTF. The chain has TRBV7-6 and TRBJ2-6; no clear D gene. Between the trimmed V and J ends, which lost 3 bases and 0 bases, there was a span of 9 bases. The CDR3 runs 16 residues. Germline assignment: CDR1 SGHVS and CDR2 FNYEAQ.

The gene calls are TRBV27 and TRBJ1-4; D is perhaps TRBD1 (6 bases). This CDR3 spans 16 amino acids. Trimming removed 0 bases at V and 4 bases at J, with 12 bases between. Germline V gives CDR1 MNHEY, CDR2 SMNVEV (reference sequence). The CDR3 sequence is CASSLSGGAGNEKLFF. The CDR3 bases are TGTGCCAGCAGTTTATCCGGGGGGGCCGGTAATGAAAAACTGTTTTTT.

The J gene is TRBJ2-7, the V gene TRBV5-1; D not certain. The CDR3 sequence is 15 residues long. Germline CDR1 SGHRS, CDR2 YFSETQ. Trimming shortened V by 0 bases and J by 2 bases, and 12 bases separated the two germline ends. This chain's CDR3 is CASSLDGEATYEQYF. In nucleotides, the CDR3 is TGCGCCAGCAGCTTGGATGGAGAGGCTACCTACGAGCAGTACTTC.

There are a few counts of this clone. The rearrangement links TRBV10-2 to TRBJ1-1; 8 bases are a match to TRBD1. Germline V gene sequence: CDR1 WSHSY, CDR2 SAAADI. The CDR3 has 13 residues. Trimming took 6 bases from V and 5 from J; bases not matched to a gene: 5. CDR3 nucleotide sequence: TGCGCCAGCAGACCAGGGGGCCAAACTGAAGCTTTCTTT. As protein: CASRPGGQTEAFF.

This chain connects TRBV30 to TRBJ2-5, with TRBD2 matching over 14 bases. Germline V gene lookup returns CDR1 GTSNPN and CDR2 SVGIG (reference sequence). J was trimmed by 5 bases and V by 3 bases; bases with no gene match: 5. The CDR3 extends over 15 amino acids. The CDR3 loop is CAWSRLAGGGETQYF. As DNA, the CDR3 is TGTGCCTGGAGCCGACTAGCGGGAGGGGGGGAGACCCAGTACTTC.

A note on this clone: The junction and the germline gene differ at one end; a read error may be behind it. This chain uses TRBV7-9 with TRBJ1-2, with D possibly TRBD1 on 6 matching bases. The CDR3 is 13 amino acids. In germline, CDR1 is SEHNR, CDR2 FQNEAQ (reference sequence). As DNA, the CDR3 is TGTGCCAGCAGCTTGGACAGAAACTATGGCTACGCCTTC. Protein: CASSLDRNYGYAF.

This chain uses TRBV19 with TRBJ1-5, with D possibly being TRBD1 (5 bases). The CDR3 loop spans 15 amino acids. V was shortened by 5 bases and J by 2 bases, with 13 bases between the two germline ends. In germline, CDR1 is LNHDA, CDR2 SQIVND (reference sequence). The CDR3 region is CASSPRGVGNQPQHF. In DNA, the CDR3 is TGTGCCAGTAGTCCCCGGGGCGTGGGCAATCAGCCCCAGCATTTT.

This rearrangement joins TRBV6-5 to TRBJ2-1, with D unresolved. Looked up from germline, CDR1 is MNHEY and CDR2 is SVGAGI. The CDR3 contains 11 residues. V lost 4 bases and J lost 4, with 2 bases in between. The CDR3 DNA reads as TGTGCCAGCAGTTGGTACAATGAGCAGTTCTTC. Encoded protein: CASSWYNEQFF.

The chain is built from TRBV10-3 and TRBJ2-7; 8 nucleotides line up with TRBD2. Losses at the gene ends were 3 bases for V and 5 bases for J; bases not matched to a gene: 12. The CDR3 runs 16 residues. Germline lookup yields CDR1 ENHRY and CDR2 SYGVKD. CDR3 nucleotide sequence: TGTGCCATCAGTGATGGCCCCCCACTAGCGGAGGACGAGCAGTACTTC. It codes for CAISDGPPLAEDEQYF.

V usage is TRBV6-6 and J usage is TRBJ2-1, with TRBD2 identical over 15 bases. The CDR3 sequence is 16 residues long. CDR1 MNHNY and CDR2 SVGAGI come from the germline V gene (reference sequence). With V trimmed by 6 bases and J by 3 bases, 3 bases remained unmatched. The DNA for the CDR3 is TGTGCCAGCAGGATGGGACTAGCGGGGGGCTACAATGAGCAGTTCTTC. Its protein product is CASRMGLAGGYNEQFF.